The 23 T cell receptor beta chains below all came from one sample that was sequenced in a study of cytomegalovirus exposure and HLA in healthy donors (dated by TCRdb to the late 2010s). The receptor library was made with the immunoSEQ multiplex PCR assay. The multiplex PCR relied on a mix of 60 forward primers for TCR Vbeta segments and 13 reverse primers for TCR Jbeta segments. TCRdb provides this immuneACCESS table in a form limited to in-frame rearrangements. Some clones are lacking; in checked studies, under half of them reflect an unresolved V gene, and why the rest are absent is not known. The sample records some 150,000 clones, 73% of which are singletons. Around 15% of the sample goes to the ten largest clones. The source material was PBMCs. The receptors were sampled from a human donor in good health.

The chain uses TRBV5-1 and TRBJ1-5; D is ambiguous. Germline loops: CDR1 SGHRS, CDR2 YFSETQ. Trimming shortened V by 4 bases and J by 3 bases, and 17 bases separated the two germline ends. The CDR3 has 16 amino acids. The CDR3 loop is CASSPEVGYTNQPQHF. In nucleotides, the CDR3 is TGCGCCAGCAGCCCGGAGGTGGGGTACACCAATCAGCCCCAGCATTTT.

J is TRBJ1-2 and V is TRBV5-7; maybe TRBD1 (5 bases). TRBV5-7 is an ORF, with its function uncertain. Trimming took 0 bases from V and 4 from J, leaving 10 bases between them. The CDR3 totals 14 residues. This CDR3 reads CASSLGGGGYGYTF. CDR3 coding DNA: TGTGCCAGCAGCTTGGGGGGGGGTGGCTATGGCTACACCTTC.

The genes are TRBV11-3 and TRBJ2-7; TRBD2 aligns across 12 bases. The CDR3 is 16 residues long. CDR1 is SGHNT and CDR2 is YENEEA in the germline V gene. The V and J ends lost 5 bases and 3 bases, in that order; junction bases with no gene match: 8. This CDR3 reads CASSLPSGLAGYEQYF. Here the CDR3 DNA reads TGTGCCAGCAGCCTACCCTCGGGACTAGCGGGCTACGAGCAGTACTTC.

CDR3 coding DNA: TGTGCCAGCAGCCACACCCAGGGGAGAACTGAAGCTTTCTTT. Translation gives CASSHTQGRTEAFF. V usage is TRBV2 and J usage is TRBJ1-1; tentatively, D is TRBD1 (6 bases). Germline assignment: CDR1 SNHLY and CDR2 FYNNEI. V was clipped by 6 bases and J by 5 bases, with 16 bases between them. The CDR3 contains 14 residues.

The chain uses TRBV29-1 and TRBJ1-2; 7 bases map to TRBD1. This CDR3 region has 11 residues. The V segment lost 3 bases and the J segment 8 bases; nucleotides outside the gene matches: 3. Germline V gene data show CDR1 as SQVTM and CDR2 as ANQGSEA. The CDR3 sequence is CSVETGLGYTF. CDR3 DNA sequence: TGCAGCGTTGAGACAGGGTTGGGCTACACCTTC.

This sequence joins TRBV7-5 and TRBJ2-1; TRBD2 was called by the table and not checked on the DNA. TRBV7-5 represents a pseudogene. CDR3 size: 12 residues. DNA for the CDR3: TGTGCCAGAAGGACTAGCGGGGGGCATCAGTTCTTC. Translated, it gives CARRTSGGHQFF.

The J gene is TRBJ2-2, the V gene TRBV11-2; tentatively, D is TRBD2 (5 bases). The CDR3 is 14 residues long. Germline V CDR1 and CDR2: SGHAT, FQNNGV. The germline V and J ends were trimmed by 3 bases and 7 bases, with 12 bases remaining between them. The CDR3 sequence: CASSFRSRGGELFF. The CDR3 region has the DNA TGTGCCAGCAGCTTCAGGAGTCGGGGCGGGGAGCTGTTTTTT.

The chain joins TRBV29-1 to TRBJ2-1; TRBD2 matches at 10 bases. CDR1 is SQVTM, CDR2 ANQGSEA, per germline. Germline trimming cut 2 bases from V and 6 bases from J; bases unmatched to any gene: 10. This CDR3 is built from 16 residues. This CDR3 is CSVERQRGGWVNEQFF. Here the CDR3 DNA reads TGCAGCGTTGAAAGGCAGCGGGGGGGCTGGGTCAATGAGCAGTTCTTC.

CDR3 bases: TGTGCCAGCGCCTTAGGGCGGGGAGGATACAATGAGCAGTTCTTC. Amino acids: CASALGRGGYNEQFF. This chain links TRBV2 with TRBJ2-1; weak D call: TRBD2 (6 bases). In germline, CDR1 is SNHLY, CDR2 FYNNEI. CDR3 size: 15 residues. V lost 8 bases, J lost 4 bases, and 18 bases lay in between.

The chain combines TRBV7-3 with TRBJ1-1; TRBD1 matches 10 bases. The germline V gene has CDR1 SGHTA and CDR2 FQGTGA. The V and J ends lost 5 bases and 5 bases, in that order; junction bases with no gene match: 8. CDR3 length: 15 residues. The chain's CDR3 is CASSPEDRGGTEAFF. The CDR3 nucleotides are TGTGCCAGCAGCCCCGAGGACAGGGGGGGAACTGAAGCTTTCTTT.

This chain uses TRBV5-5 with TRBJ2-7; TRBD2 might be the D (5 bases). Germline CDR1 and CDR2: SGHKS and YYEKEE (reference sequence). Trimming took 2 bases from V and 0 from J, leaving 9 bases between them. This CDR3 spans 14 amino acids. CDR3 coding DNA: TGTGCCAGCAGCTTTTTAGGGAGCTCCTACGAGCAGTACTTC. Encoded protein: CASSFLGSSYEQYF.

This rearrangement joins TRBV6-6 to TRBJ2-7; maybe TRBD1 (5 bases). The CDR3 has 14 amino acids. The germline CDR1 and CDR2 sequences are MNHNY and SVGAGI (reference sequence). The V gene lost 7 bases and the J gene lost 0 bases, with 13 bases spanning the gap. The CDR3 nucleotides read TGTGCCAGCACCCGTAGGGGAAACTCCTACGAGCAGTACTTC. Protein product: CASTRRGNSYEQYF.

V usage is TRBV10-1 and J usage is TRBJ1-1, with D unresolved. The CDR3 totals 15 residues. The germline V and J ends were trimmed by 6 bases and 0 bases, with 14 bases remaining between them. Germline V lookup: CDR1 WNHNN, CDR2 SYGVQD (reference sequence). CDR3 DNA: TGCGCCAGCAGACTTTCACCTTTGCTGAACACTGAAGCTTTCTTT. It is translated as CASRLSPLLNTEAFF.

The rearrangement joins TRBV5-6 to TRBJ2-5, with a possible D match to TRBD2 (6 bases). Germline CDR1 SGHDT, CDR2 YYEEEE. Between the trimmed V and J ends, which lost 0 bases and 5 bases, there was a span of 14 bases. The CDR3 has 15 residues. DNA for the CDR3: TGTGCCAGCAGCTTGGTTGACAGCCGGGGGGAGACCCAGTACTTC. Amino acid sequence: CASSLVDSRGETQYF.

CDR3 sequence: CASSDLGTSGRQETQYF. The CDR3 region has the DNA TGTGCCAGCAGTGACCTCGGGACTAGCGGGCGTCAAGAGACCCAGTACTTC. The chain joins TRBV2 to TRBJ2-5; 12 bases fit TRBD2. This CDR3 has 17 residues. Germline CDR1 is SNHLY and CDR2 is FYNNEI. Germline trimming cut 3 bases from V and 2 bases from J; bases unmatched to any gene: 7.

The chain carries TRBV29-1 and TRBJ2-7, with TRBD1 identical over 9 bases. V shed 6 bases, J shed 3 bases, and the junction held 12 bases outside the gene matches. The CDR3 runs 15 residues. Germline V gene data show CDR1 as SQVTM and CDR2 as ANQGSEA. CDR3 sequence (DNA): TGCAGCGTCAAGGGCGTACAGGGGGCGGACTACGAGCAGTACTTC. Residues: CSVKGVQGADYEQYF.

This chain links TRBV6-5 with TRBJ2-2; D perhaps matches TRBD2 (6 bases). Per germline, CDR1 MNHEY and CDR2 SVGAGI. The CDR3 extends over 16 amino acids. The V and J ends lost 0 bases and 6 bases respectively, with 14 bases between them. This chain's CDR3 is CASSYSRRREAGELFF. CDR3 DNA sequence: TGTGCCAGCAGTTACTCGAGAAGAAGGGAGGCCGGGGAGCTGTTTTTT.

The CDR3 reads CASSVQGTTDTQYF. As DNA, the CDR3 is TGTGCCAGTAGTGTACAGGGGACCACAGATACGCAGTATTTT. The chain combines TRBV19 with TRBJ2-3, with 7 bases fitting TRBD1. CDR3 length equals 14 residues. Unmatched junction bases numbered 4, after V lost 5 bases and J lost 2 bases. Germline CDR1 LNHDA, CDR2 SQIVND (reference sequence). Drawing the rest from reference TRBV19 and TRBJ2-3, the complete variable domain is DGGITQSPKYLFRKEGQNVTLSCEQNLNHDAMYWYRQDPGQGLRLIYYSQIVNDFQKGDIAEGYSVSREKKESFPLTVTSAQKNPTAFYLCASSVQGTTDTQYFGPGTRLTVL.

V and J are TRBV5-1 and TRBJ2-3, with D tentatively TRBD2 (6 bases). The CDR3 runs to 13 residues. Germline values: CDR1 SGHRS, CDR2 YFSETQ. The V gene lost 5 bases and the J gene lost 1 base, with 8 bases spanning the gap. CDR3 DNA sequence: TGCGCCAGCAGGCCTAGCGGCACAGATACGCAGTATTTT. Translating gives CASRPSGTDTQYF.

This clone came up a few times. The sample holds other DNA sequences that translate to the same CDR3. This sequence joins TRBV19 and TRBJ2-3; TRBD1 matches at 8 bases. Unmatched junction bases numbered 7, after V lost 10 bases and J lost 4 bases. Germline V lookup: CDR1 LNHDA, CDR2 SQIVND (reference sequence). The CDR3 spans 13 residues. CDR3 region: CATSDRAADTQYF. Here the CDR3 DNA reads TGTGCCACTTCGGACAGGGCTGCAGATACGCAGTATTTT. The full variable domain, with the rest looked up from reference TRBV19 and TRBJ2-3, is DGGITQSPKYLFRKEGQNVTLSCEQNLNHDAMYWYRQDPGQGLRLIYYSQIVNDFQKGDIAEGYSVSREKKESFPLTVTSAQKNPTAFYLCATSDRAADTQYFGPGTRLTVL.

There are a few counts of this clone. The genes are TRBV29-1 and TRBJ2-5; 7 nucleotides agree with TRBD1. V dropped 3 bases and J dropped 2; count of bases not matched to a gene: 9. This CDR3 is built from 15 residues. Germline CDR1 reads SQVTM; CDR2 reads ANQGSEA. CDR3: CSVEVTGSPQETQYF. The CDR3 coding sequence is TGCAGCGTTGAGGTGACAGGGAGCCCTCAAGAGACCCAGTACTTC.

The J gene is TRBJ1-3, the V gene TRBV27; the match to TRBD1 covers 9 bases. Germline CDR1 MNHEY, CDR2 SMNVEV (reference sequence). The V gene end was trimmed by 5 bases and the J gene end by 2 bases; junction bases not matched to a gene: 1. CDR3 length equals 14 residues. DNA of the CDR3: TGTGCCAGCAGTAGGACAGGGGCTGGAAACACCATATATTTT. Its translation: CASSRTGAGNTIYF.

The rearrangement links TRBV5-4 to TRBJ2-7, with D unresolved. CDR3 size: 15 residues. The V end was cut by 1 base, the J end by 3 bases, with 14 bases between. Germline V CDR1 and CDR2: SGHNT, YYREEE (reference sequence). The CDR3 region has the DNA TGTGCCAGCAGCTTGAGGTCTAGTATTGGCTACGAGCAGTACTTC. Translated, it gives CASSLRSSIGYEQYF.